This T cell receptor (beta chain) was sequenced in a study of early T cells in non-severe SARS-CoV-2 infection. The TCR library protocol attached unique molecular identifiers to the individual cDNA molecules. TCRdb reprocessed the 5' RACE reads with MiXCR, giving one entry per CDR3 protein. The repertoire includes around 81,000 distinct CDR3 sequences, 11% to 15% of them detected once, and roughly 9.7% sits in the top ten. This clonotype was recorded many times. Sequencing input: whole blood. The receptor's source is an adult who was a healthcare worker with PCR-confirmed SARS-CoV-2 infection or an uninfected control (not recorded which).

In DNA, the CDR3 is TGTGCCAGTACCGTCTCTGGGGCCAACGTCCTGACTTTC. This codes for CASTVSGANVLTF. This chain uses TRBV2 with TRBJ2-6; D gene uncertain. This CDR3 is 13 amino acids long. Deletions cut 9 bases from V and 0 bases from J, with 6 bases between. CDR1 is SNHLY, CDR2 FYNNEI, per germline.